These 23 T cell receptor beta chains came from one sample sequenced in a study of CD8+CD57+ T cells in acquired aplastic anemia. TCR beta VDJ and CDR3 profiles were obtained from a genomic DNA template. Each CDR3 protein is one row after TCRdb ran MiXCR on the reads. The sample consists of hundreds of thousands of distinct CDR3 sequences, around half of them appearing once. In patients chosen for sequencing, flow cytometry had shown CD8+CD57+ cell expansion. Sample: sorted CD4+, CD8+, or CD8+CD57+ T cells (not recorded which) from PBMCs. All receptors derive from a human donor with aplastic anemia.

V gene TRBV7-2 combines with J gene TRBJ1-1; no definite D call. Germline-derived CDR1 and CDR2 are SGHTA and FQGNSA. The ends were cut back, 3 bases at V and 5 bases at J, with 10 bases in the middle. The CDR3 length is 13 residues. In DNA, the CDR3 is TGTGCCAGCAGCTTGTATGGACGTACTGAAGCTTTCTTT. Protein sequence: CASSLYGRTEAFF.

J is TRBJ1-4 and V is TRBV6-5; possible D gene TRBD1, 5 bases. Germline CDR1 is MNHEY and CDR2 is SVGAGI. The CDR3 has 15 amino acids. V lost 5 bases to trimming and J lost 7 bases, with 17 bases between them. The DNA of the CDR3 is TGTGCCAGCAGTGGACACGCCCTTGGCGTTGAAAAACTGTTTTTT. Amino acids: CASSGHALGVEKLFF.

This chain joins TRBV10-3 and TRBJ1-5, with D possibly TRBD1 on 6 matching bases. Germline-derived CDR1 and CDR2 are ENHRY and SYGVKD. CDR3 length: 14 amino acids. Trimming took 5 bases from V and 5 from J, leaving 13 bases between them. The CDR3 here is CAISPEDSYQPQHF. In DNA form, the CDR3 reads TGTGCCATCAGTCCCGAGGACAGCTATCAGCCCCAGCATTTT.

The chain employs TRBV15 and TRBJ2-3; D possibly corresponds to TRBD2 (7 bases). Trimming stripped 8 bases from V and 4 bases from J, with 10 bases between. Germline CDR1 is LNHNV and CDR2 is YYDKDF (reference sequence). The CDR3 has 12 amino acids. The CDR3 region has the DNA TGTGCCACCTCGGGGGGCGCAGATACGCAGTATTTT. Translated, it gives CATSGGADTQYF.

The table lists this clonotype with many counts. The rearrangement uses TRBV6-1 and TRBJ1-1, with no clear D. Germline V gene data show CDR1 as MNHNS and CDR2 as SASEGT. The CDR3 is 14 amino acids. V lost 7 bases and J lost 0, with 12 bases in between. This chain's CDR3 is CASTLDLVNTEAFF. The DNA for the CDR3 is TGTGCCAGCACCCTTGATCTAGTGAACACTGAAGCTTTCTTT.

This clonotype was observed many times. The chain uses TRBV4-3 and TRBJ2-1, with 8 nucleotides matching TRBD2. The CDR3 length is 14 residues. Germline lookup yields CDR1 LGHNA and CDR2 YSLEER. V lost 1 base and J lost 6; bases outside the gene matches: 2. As DNA, the CDR3 is TGCGCCAGCAGCCAAGCGGGGGGGGGCAATGAGCAGTTCTTC. This sequence encodes CASSQAGGGNEQFF.

About this clonotype itself: This is likely a read error, given that the CDR3 carries no conserved phenylalanine or tryptophan at its end. The DNA is left out, because the CDR3 cannot be placed on it with certainty; the CDR3 is given as TCRdb lists it. The chain joins TRBV7-9 to TRBJ2-7; the D segment call TRBD1 is taken from the table without a DNA check. The germline gives CDR1 SEHNR, CDR2 FQNEAQ (reference sequence). Ends included, the CDR3 has 15 residues. The CDR3 is CASSEGTGGSYEQHS.

The chain has TRBV5-1 and TRBJ2-1; D remains ambiguous. This CDR3 contains 14 residues. V was trimmed by 1 base and J by 6 bases, leaving 11 bases between them. Germline CDR1 reads SGHRS; CDR2 reads YFSETQ. CDR3 sequence reads: CASSLWSSSNEQFF. The CDR3 region has the DNA TGCGCCAGCAGCTTGTGGTCATCTAGCAATGAGCAGTTCTTC.

The genes are TRBV29-1 and TRBJ2-3; the match to TRBD2 covers 10 bases. This CDR3 is built from 12 residues. J lost 8 bases, V lost 4 bases, and 3 bases had no gene match. Germline V lookup: CDR1 SQVTM, CDR2 ANQGSEA. The CDR3 coding sequence is TGCAGCGTTGGACTAGCGGGCCCTACGCAGTATTTT. Translated: CSVGLAGPTQYF.

The chain carries TRBV29-1 and TRBJ2-7; 7 bases map to TRBD1. With V trimmed by 4 bases and J by 3 bases, 3 bases remained unmatched. The CDR3 has 12 amino acids. In germline, CDR1 is SQVTM, CDR2 ANQGSEA. This chain's CDR3 is CSVAGTDYEQYF. For the CDR3, the DNA is TGCAGCGTTGCCGGGACAGACTACGAGCAGTACTTC.

The rearrangement links TRBV28 to TRBJ1-1; D remains unclear. The CDR3 is 14 residues long. Germline CDR1 and CDR2: MDHEN and SYDVKM. Trimming removed 6 bases from V and 5 bases from J, with 16 bases in between. As DNA, the CDR3 is TGTGCCAGCAGCCAAAATTCGGGTGGAACTGAAGCTTTCTTT. Encoded protein: CASSQNSGGTEAFF.

The chain uses TRBV5-1 and TRBJ1-2; 8 bases are shared with TRBD1. Germline CDR1 and CDR2: SGHRS and YFSETQ. With 1 base clipped from V and 8 bases from J, the junction kept 4 bases outside the gene matches. This CDR3 spans 13 amino acids. CDR3 sequence (DNA): TGCGCCAGCAGCTTGATGACAGGGGCCGGCTACACCTTC. This translates into CASSLMTGAGYTF.

The genes are TRBV29-1 and TRBJ1-1, with D unclear. This CDR3 comprises 13 residues. Trimming left V 3 bases short and J 1 base short, with 9 bases between. Germline assignment: CDR1 SQVTM and CDR2 ANQGSEA. In DNA form, the CDR3 reads TGCAGCGTTGAGCGGGCTAGGAACACTGAAGCTTTCTTT. It specifies CSVERARNTEAFF.

This clonotype has ten or more counts. This sequence joins TRBV13 and TRBJ1-1, with 7 nucleotides matching TRBD1. The CDR3 sequence is 15 residues long. With V trimmed by 3 bases and J by 3 bases, 7 bases remained unmatched. The germline V gene has CDR1 PRHDT and CDR2 FYEKMQ (reference sequence). CDR3 residues: CASSFATGPDTEAFF. The CDR3 bases are TGTGCCAGCAGCTTCGCGACAGGGCCGGACACTGAAGCTTTCTTT.

The gene calls are TRBV7-9 and TRBJ2-1, with TRBD2 matching 8 bases. J gave up 8 bases and V 5 bases, and 8 bases lay outside the gene matches. CDR1 is SEHNR and CDR2 is FQNEAQ in the germline V gene (reference sequence). The CDR3 length is 14 residues. This chain's CDR3 is CASSLRTSLHEQFF. As DNA, the CDR3 is TGTGCCAGCAGCCTGAGGACTAGCCTACATGAGCAGTTCTTC.

Details on this clonotype: A junction boundary mismatches the germline segment, possibly from a read error. V is TRBV11-2 and J is TRBJ2-3, with a tentative D call TRBD2 (5 bases). CDR3 length: 15 amino acids. Germline-derived CDR1 and CDR2 are SGHAT and FQNNGV. The CDR3 spells CASSLESSSTNTQYF. CDR3 sequence (DNA): TGTGCCAGCAGCTTAGAGTCGTCTAGCACAAATACGCAGTATTTT.

On this clonotype itself: At one of its ends the junction is not consistent with the germline gene, which may arise from a read error. The chain employs TRBV7-2 and TRBJ2-7, with TRBD1 identical over 9 bases. CDR3 size: 14 residues. The germline gives CDR1 SGHTA, CDR2 FQGNSA. This chain's CDR3 is CASSSQGGQGIYHF. Written as DNA, the CDR3 is TGTGCCAGCAGTTCACAGGGGGGACAGGGAATCTATCACTTC.

This clonotype was seen many times. The chain carries TRBV29-1 and TRBJ2-7, with TRBD1 matching 7 bases. Per germline, CDR1 SQVTM and CDR2 ANQGSEA. This CDR3 has 13 amino acids. V was clipped by 2 bases and J by 3 bases; unmatched bases: 4. This CDR3 reads CSVELGQLYEQYF. CDR3 nucleotide sequence: TGCAGCGTTGAATTGGGACAGCTCTACGAGCAGTACTTC.

The CDR3 spells CASSATAGTRGEQYF. In DNA form, the CDR3 reads TGTGCCAGCAGTGCCACTGCCGGGACTAGGGGCGAGCAGTACTTC. This sequence joins TRBV2 and TRBJ2-7, with TRBD2 matching 8 bases. Germline values: CDR1 SNHLY, CDR2 FYNNEI. This CDR3 has 15 amino acids. V lost 4 bases, J lost 6 bases, and 11 bases stayed unmatched.

J is TRBJ2-6 and V is TRBV4-3; no reliable D call. This CDR3 spans 17 amino acids. Trimming cost V 0 bases and J 0 bases, with 9 bases left between them. Germline CDR1 and CDR2: LGHNA and YSLEER. Here the CDR3 reads CASSQETTSSGANVLTF. CDR3 in DNA: TGCGCCAGCAGCCAAGAGACGACGTCCTCTGGGGCCAACGTCCTGACTTTC.

The chain combines TRBV12-3 or TRBV12-4 with TRBJ2-7, with D perhaps TRBD1 (5 bases). This CDR3 is built from 16 residues. Trimming took off 5 bases at V and 3 bases at J, with 20 bases between the two ends. The CDR3 spells CASSLNFKGFNYEQYF. Here the CDR3 DNA reads TGTGCCAGCAGTCTCAACTTTAAGGGGTTCAACTACGAGCAGTACTTC.

A note on this clonotype: Just one base apart from a much larger clone, this may be a read error. J is TRBJ1-1 and V is TRBV3-1, with D possibly being TRBD1 (5 bases). CDR3 length: 13 residues. The germline V gene has CDR1 LGHDT and CDR2 YNNKEL (reference sequence). CDR3 DNA: TGTGCCAGCAGCCCCGGGGGGAGCGCTGAAGCTCTCTTT. Translated: CASSPGGSAEALF.

A note on this clonotype: Possible read error: a much larger clone is one base away. The rearrangement uses TRBV24-1 and TRBJ2-3, with no clear D. Germline CDR1 reads KGHDR; CDR2 reads SFDVKD. The germline V and J ends were trimmed by 6 bases and 5 bases, with 8 bases remaining between them. CDR3 length: 12 residues. This CDR3 is CATSLGQDTQYF. In DNA form, the CDR3 reads TGTGCCACCAGTTTAGGCCAAGATACGCAGTATTTT.